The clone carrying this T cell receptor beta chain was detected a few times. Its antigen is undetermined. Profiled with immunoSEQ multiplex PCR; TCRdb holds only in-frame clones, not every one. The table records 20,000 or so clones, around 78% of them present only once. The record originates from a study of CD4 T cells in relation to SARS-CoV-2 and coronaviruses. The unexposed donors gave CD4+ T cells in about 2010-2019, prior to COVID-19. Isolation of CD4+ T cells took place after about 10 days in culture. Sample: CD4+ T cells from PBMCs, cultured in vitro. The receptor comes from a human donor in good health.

CDR3 residues: CASSVILGTSGTYEQYF. As DNA, the CDR3 is TGCGCCAGCAGCGTAATTCTCGGGACTAGCGGGACCTACGAGCAGTACTTC. The J gene is TRBJ2-7, the V gene TRBV5-1, with TRBD2 identical over 13 bases. This CDR3 contains 17 residues. Germline V lookup: CDR1 SGHRS, CDR2 YFSETQ. With V trimmed by 4 bases and J by 2 bases, 9 bases remained unmatched. Full variable domain (missing parts from reference TRBV5-1 and TRBJ2-7): KAGVTQTPRYLIKTRGQQVTLSCSPISGHRSVSWYQQTPGQGLQFLFEYFSETQRNKGNFPGRFSGRQFSNSRSEMNVSTLELGDSALYLCASSVILGTSGTYEQYFGPGTRLTVT.